The sequence of this TCR beta chain was determined in a study of T cells after yellow fever vaccination. Germline V CDR1 and CDR2: SEHNR, FQNEAQ (reference sequence). The CDR3 has 12 residues. Trimming left V 5 bases short and J 4 bases short, with 7 bases between. A 5'RACE template-switching step, the method used to make TCR cDNA, added a universal primer site and UMIs. Each CDR3 protein gets one entry after TCRdb re-called the 5' RACE reads with MiXCR. The table has 150,000 to 200,000 distinct CDR3 sequences, around 9% seen once. Study conclusions and caveats: Reappearance after the booster was observed for most primary-vaccination clones (roughly 97% CD4, roughly 90% CD8).

This clonotype was detected ten times or more. Its antigen is still unknown. This chain uses TRBV7-9 with TRBJ2-3; D gene unclear. The sample was CD8+ T cells sorted from PBMCs, taken 45 days after the yellow fever booster vaccination. This receptor was identified in a man younger than 35 who received the YFV17D yellow fever vaccine. CDR3 coding DNA: TGTGCCAGCAGCGCGGTAGCAGATACGCAGTATTTT. It codes for CASSAVADTQYF.